This entry features one TCR beta chain sequence. In germline, CDR1 is LNHNV, CDR2 YYDKDF (reference sequence). The CDR3 totals 15 residues. V lost 0 bases and J 3 bases, leaving 11 bases between the germline ends. The repertoire was sequenced with immunoSEQ multiplex PCR; TCRdb's copy has only in-frame clones and lacks some. Among about 120,000 clones listed, around four fifths were seen once. These data come from a study of blood T cell repertoires in COVID-19. Study context: The United States, Italy and Spain were the sources of the acute and convalescent COVID-19 samples. Sources were T cells, B-cell-depleted T cells, or PBMCs; the material itself was cDNA or gDNA.

The chain recombines TRBV15 with TRBJ1-2; D is unclear. Sequencing was performed on peripheral blood. The origin of this receptor is a man in his 70s with acute or convalescent COVID-19. The CDR3 is CATSRDRENHYGYTF. CDR3 sequence (DNA): TGTGCCACCAGCAGAGATAGGGAGAACCACTATGGCTACACCTTC.